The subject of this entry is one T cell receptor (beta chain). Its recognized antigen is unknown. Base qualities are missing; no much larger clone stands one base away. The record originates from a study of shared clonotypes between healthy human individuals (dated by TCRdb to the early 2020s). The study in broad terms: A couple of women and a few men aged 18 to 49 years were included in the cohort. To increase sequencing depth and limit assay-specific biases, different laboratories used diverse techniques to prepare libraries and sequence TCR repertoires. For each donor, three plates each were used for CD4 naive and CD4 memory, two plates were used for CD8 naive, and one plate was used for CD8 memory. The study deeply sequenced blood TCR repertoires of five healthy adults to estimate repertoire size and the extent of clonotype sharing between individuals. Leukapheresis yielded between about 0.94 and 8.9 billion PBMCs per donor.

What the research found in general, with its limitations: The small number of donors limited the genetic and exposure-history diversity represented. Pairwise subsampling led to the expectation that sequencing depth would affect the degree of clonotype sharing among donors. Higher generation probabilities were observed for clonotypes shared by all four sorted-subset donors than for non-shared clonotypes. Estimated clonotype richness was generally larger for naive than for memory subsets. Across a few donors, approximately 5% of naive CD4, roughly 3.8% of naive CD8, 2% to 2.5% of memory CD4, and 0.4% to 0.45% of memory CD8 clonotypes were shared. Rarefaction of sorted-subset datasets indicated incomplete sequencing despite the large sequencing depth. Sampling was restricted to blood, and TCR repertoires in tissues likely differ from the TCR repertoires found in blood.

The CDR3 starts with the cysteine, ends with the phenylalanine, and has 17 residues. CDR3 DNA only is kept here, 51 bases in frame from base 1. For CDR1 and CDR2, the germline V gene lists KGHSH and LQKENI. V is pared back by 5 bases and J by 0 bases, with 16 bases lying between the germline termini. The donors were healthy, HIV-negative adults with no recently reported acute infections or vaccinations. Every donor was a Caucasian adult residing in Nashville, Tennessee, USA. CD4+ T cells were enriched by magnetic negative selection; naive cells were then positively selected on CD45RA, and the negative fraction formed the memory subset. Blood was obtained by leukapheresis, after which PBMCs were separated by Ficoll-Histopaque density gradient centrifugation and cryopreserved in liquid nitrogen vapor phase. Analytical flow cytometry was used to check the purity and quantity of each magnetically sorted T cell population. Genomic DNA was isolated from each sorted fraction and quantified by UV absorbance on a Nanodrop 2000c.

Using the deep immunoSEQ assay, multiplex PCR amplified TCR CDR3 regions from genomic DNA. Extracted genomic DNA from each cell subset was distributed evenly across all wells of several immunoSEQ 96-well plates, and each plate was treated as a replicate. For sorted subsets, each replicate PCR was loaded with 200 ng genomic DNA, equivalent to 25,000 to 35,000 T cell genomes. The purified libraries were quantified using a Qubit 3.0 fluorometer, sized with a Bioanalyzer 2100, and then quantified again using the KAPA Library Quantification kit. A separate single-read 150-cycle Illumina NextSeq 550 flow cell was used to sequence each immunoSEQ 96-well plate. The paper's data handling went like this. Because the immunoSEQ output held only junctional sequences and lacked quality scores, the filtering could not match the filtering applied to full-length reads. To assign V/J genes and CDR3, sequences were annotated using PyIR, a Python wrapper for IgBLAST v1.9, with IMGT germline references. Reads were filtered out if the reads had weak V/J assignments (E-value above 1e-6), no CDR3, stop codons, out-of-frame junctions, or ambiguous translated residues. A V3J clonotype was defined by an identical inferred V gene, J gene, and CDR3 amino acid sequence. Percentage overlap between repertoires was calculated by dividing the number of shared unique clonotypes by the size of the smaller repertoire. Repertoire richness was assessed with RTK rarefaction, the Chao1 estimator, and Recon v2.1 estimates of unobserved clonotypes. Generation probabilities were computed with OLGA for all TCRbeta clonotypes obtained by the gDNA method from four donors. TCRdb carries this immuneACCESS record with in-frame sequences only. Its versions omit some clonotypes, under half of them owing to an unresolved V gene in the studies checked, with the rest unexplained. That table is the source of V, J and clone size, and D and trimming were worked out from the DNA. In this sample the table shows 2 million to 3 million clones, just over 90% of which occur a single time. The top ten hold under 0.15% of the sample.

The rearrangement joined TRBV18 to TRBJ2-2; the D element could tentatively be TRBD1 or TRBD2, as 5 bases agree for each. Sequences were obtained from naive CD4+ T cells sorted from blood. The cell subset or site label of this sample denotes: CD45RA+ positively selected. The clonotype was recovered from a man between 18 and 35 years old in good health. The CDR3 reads CASSTTGGVTNTGELFF. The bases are TGTGCCAGCTCAACTACTGGGGGTGTCACGAACACCGGGGAGCTGTTTTTT.